A selection of T cell receptor beta chains follows, all from one sample in a study of T-cell reconstitution after alpha-beta-depleted transplantation in children. TCRdb re-analysed the PCR reads in MiXCR, keeping a single row per CDR3 protein. Here the sample spans about 480,000 distinct CDR3 sequences, around 12% being singletons. Specimen: PBMCs from the stem cell graft donor, collected from the stem cell graft. The receptor set was obtained from a human donor who donated a stem cell graft to a child with combined immunodeficiency. Each CDR3 is given with its conserved first and last residue. A D gene is named only where the DNA matches it firmly. Clone size is stated in some rows and not others, as once, few, many or a class when expanded.

v_call: TRBV24-1; clone_size: few; d_call: .; j_call: TRBJ2-3; cdr3_aa: CATSAGAGDTQYF; cdr3_nt: TGTGCCACCAGTGCGGGGGCAGGAGATACGCAGTATTTT
v_call: TRBV2; clone_size: .; d_call: .; j_call: TRBJ2-2; cdr3_aa: CASSEAPVTPGELFF; cdr3_nt: TGTGCCAGCAGTGAAGCGCCCGTTACGCCCGGGGAGCTGTTTTTT
v_call: TRBV6-2/TRBV6-3; clone_size: few; d_call: .; j_call: TRBJ1-1; cdr3_aa: CASRKPTGVNTEAFF; cdr3_nt: TGTGCCAGCCGTAAACCGACAGGCGTGAACACTGAAGCTTTCTTT
v_call: TRBV15; clone_size: few; d_call: .; j_call: TRBJ2-7; cdr3_aa: CATGPGELLSYEQYF; cdr3_nt: TGTGCCACCGGCCCCGGCGAGCTATTATCCTACGAGCAGTACTTC
v_call: TRBV20-1; clone_size: many; d_call: .; j_call: TRBJ2-5; cdr3_aa: CSARGFLQTETQYF; cdr3_nt: TGCAGTGCTAGAGGTTTCTTGCAGACCGAGACCCAGTACTTC
v_call: TRBV24-1; clone_size: .; d_call: .; j_call: TRBJ2-2; cdr3_aa: CATSEQKNTGELFF; cdr3_nt: TGTGCCACCAGTGAGCAGAAGAACACCGGGGAGCTGTTTTTT
v_call: TRBV5-1; clone_size: many; d_call: TRBD2; j_call: TRBJ2-7; cdr3_aa: CASSWAPGQREMVYEQYF; cdr3_nt: TGCGCCAGCAGCTGGGCCCCAGGTCAGCGGGAGATGGTCTACGAGCAGTACTTC
v_call: TRBV29-1; clone_size: few; d_call: .; j_call: TRBJ1-1; cdr3_aa: CSVEIWGAEAFF; cdr3_nt: TGCAGCGTTGAAATTTGGGGAGCTGAAGCTTTCTTT
v_call: TRBV20-1; clone_size: many; d_call: .; j_call: TRBJ2-1; cdr3_aa: CSAGGAQQFF; cdr3_nt: TGCAGTGCTGGAGGGGCCCAGCAGTTCTTC
v_call: TRBV24-1; clone_size: .; d_call: .; j_call: TRBJ1-5; cdr3_aa: CATSGAGSLNQPQHF; cdr3_nt: TGTGCCACCAGTGGGGCAGGGAGCTTGAATCAGCCCCAGCATTTT
v_call: TRBV7-2; clone_size: few; d_call: .; j_call: TRBJ2-7; cdr3_aa: CASSPRGGRLEQYF; cdr3_nt: TGTGCCAGCAGCCCCCGAGGGGGGAGGTTGGAGCAGTACTTC
v_call: TRBV12-3/TRBV12-4; clone_size: .; d_call: .; j_call: TRBJ2-5; cdr3_aa: CASSSLRDGNQETQYF; cdr3_nt: TGTGCCAGCAGTTCGCTGCGGGACGGCAATCAAGAGACCCAGTACTTC